These 21 T cell receptor beta chains were sequenced from one sample in a study of human T cells and chemical hapten exposure. Time point defined: pre-sensitization, week 0. Treatment of the sample: therapeutic diphenylcyclopropenone sensitization with weekly scalp DPC. From the RACE reads, TCRdb called clonotypes with MiXCR, one entry per CDR3 protein. The sample lists some 330,000 distinct CDR3 sequences, 5.5% occurring once. The source was whole blood, collected in connection with sensitization to the hapten diphenylcyclopropenone (DPC). These receptor sequences come from a woman aged 18-30 years with alopecia areata. Some clones in this sample may be carry-over from other donors' samples.

This clonotype was seen only a few times. The V gene is TRBV6-1, the J gene TRBJ2-1, with 8 positions matching TRBD1. This CDR3 region has 15 residues. In germline, CDR1 is MNHNS, CDR2 SASEGT. The junction had 4 bases not matched to a gene; V was cut back by 2 bases and J by 4 bases. CDR3 nucleotide sequence: TGTGCCAGCAGTGAAAACAGGGGGTCGTACAATGAGCAGTTCTTC. It is translated as CASSENRGSYNEQFF.

The CDR3 DNA follows: TGTGCCAGCAGTCTATACCAGGGCCGCAATCAGCCCCAGCATTTT. Translating gives CASSLYQGRNQPQHF. The rearrangement uses TRBV6-2 or TRBV6-3 and TRBJ1-5, with a weak D call TRBD1 (5 bases). Trimming took off 5 bases at V and 2 bases at J, with 13 bases between the two ends. In germline, CDR1 is MNHEY, CDR2 SVGEGT. The CDR3 is 15 amino acids.

This clonotype was detected ten times or more. The chain couples TRBV20-1 to TRBJ2-1; D gene unclear. Germline CDR1 DFQATT, CDR2 SNEGSKA (reference sequence). V lost 5 bases and J 5 bases, leaving 10 bases between the germline ends. The CDR3 is 12 residues long. Written as DNA, the CDR3 is TGCAGTGCTTTTTCCCCCAACAATGAGCAGTTCTTC. Translated, it gives CSAFSPNNEQFF.

The J gene is TRBJ1-2, the V gene TRBV20-1; the D gene is possibly TRBD1 (5 bases). The CDR3 is 12 residues long. Trimming removed 4 bases from V and 4 bases from J, with 10 bases in between. CDR1 and CDR2 (germline): DFQATT, SNEGSKA (reference sequence). CDR3 region: CSATTGAYGYTF. The CDR3, as DNA: TGCAGTGCTACAACCGGGGCCTATGGCTACACCTTC.

This clonotype was seen repeatedly, ten times or more. The rearrangement joins TRBV7-2 to TRBJ2-2; TRBD1 is a possible D gene (5 bases). V was cut by 11 bases and J by 7 bases, with 14 bases left in between. The V gene's germline CDR1 is SGHTA and CDR2 FQGNSA. The CDR3 length is 12 residues. Here the CDR3 DNA reads TGTGCCTCCCCAGGGCCGGGCGGGGAGCTGTTTTTT. Amino acids: CASPGPGGELFF. Full variable domain (missing parts from reference TRBV7-2 and TRBJ2-2): GAGVSQSPSNKVTEKGKDVELRCDPISGHTALYWYRQSLGQGLEFLIYFQGNSAPDKSGLPSDRFSAERTGGSVSTLTIQRTQQEDSAVYLCASPGPGGELFFGEGSRLTVL.

There are many counts of this clonotype. The V and J genes are TRBV5-1 and TRBJ2-7; 7 positions agree with TRBD1. V dropped 3 bases and J dropped 2; count of bases not matched to a gene: 5. CDR3 length equals 14 residues. CDR1 is SGHRS and CDR2 is YFSETQ in the germline V gene. CDR3 DNA: TGCGCCAGCAGCTATCAGACAGGGCCCTACGAGCAGTACTTC. As protein: CASSYQTGPYEQYF.

This clonotype was seen repeatedly, ten times or more. This chain joins TRBV12-3 or TRBV12-4 and TRBJ1-2; D gene unclear. The CDR3 contains 13 residues. V dropped 5 bases and J dropped 3 bases, with 10 bases sitting between them. The CDR3 DNA follows: TGTGCCAGCAGTCCTGACGGGCACTATGGCTACACCTTC. Its translation is CASSPDGHYGYTF.

This clonotype has a count of ten or more. The chain uses TRBV10-3 and TRBJ2-5; 10 nucleotides line up with TRBD2. The CDR3 runs to 14 residues. V lost 5 bases, J lost 2 bases, and 2 bases stayed unmatched. Germline assignment: CDR1 ENHRY and CDR2 SYGVKD. CDR3 sequence (DNA): TGTGCCATCAGTCTAGCGGGGGAACAAGAGACCCAGTACTTC. Residues: CAISLAGEQETQYF.

This clonotype was seen only a few times. V gene TRBV5-1 combines with J gene TRBJ2-3; D not certain. CDR3 length: 13 residues. The V end was cut by 3 bases, the J end by 4 bases, with 9 bases between. CDR1 and CDR2 (germline): SGHRS, YFSETQ. The CDR3 sequence: CASSWEVPDTQYF. CDR3 in DNA: TGCGCCAGCAGCTGGGAAGTACCAGATACGCAGTATTTT.

The genes are TRBV20-1 and TRBJ1-1; D is undetermined. V lost 7 bases and J 6 bases, leaving 18 bases between the germline ends. CDR3 size: 13 residues. CDR1 and CDR2 (germline): DFQATT, SNEGSKA (reference sequence). The CDR3 sequence is CSVANEETSEAFF. For the CDR3, the DNA is TGCAGTGTTGCGAATGAGGAAACATCTGAAGCTTTCTTT.

This clonotype occurred a few times. V usage is TRBV7-3 and J usage is TRBJ2-2; D call uncertain. Germline V gene lookup returns CDR1 SGHTA and CDR2 FQGTGA. Trimming left V 2 bases short and J 4 bases short, with 5 bases between. The CDR3 covers 13 residues. The CDR3 nucleotides are TGTGCCAGCAGCTTATGGGCCACCGGGGAGCTGTTTTTT. The encoded protein is CASSLWATGELFF.

The genes are TRBV5-6 and TRBJ2-7, with D hard to call. The V gene lost 6 bases and the J gene lost 4 bases, with 14 bases spanning the gap. Germline V CDR1 and CDR2: SGHDT, YYEEEE. The CDR3 covers 13 residues. CDR3 loop: CASTLGSAYEQYF. The CDR3 nucleotides read TGTGCCAGCACATTGGGCTCGGCATACGAGCAGTACTTC.

This clonotype was detected a few times. The J gene is TRBJ2-1, the V gene TRBV20-1; 12 bases line up with TRBD1. CDR1 is DFQATT and CDR2 is SNEGSKA in the germline V gene (reference sequence). The CDR3 totals 15 residues. V was pared by 1 base and J by 4 bases, with 2 bases of the junction left unmatched. The CDR3 region is CSARGDRGLYNEQFF. CDR3 sequence (DNA): TGCAGTGCTAGAGGGGACAGGGGGCTTTACAATGAGCAGTTCTTC.

This clonotype has at least ten counts. This sequence joins TRBV10-3 and TRBJ1-2; D is possibly TRBD1 (5 bases). This CDR3 spans 16 amino acids. In germline, CDR1 is ENHRY, CDR2 SYGVKD. Trimming removed 7 bases from V and 4 bases from J, with 22 bases in between. CDR3 coding DNA: TGTGCCATCAAGAGTGGTGGGGCAGCCATGTCCTATGGCTACACCTTC. It specifies CAIKSGGAAMSYGYTF.

The sample holds a few counts of this clonotype. The chain carries TRBV10-3 and TRBJ2-3; 8 nucleotides match TRBD2. The CDR3 contains 15 residues. With V trimmed by 4 bases and J by 1 base, 4 bases remained unmatched. Germline CDR1 reads ENHRY; CDR2 reads SYGVKD. This CDR3 is CAISATSGRTDTQYF. In DNA form, the CDR3 reads TGTGCCATCAGTGCTACTAGCGGCCGCACAGATACGCAGTATTTT.

This clonotype has a handful of counts. The germline gene is not matched at one end of the junction; a read error may be the cause. V is TRBV7-2 and J is TRBJ1-1, with D perhaps TRBD1 (6 bases). The germline CDR1 and CDR2 sequences are SGHTA and FQGNSA. The CDR3 contains 10 residues. CDR3 DNA: TGTGCCAGCAGCCAGTATGAACAGGGCTTT. Protein product: CASSQYEQGF. Together with reference TRBV7-2 and TRBJ1-1, the CDR3 gives the full variable domain: GAGVSQSPSNKVTEKGKDVELRCDPISGHTALYWYRQSLGQGLEFLIYFQGNSAPDKSGLPSDRFSAERTGGSVSTLTIQRTQQEDSAVYLCASSQYEQGFGQGTRLTVV.

The V gene is TRBV2, the J gene TRBJ2-3; tentative D call: TRBD2 (5 bases). V dropped 6 bases and J dropped 5 bases, with 9 bases sitting between them. The germline CDR1 and CDR2 sequences are SNHLY and FYNNEI. There are 12 residues in the CDR3. The DNA for the CDR3 is TGTGCCAGCAGGCGGGTGGGAGATACGCAGTATTTT. Protein sequence: CASRRVGDTQYF.

This clonotype has more than one count but fewer than ten. The chain joins TRBV6-5 to TRBJ1-1; D remains ambiguous. V gave up 5 bases and J gave up 3 bases, with 16 bases separating them. The CDR3 sequence is 15 residues long. Per the germline V gene, CDR1 is MNHEY and CDR2 is SVGAGI. The CDR3 region has the DNA TGTGCCAGCAGTCGACGAGCCTCTGGGGACACTGAAGCTTTCTTT. It codes for CASSRRASGDTEAFF.

The gene calls are TRBV5-5 and TRBJ2-5; D might be TRBD1 (5 bases). Between the trimmed V and J ends, which lost 1 base and 5 bases, there was a span of 9 bases. The CDR3 extends over 13 amino acids. CDR1 SGHKS and CDR2 YYEKEE come from the germline V gene (reference sequence). CDR3 nucleotides: TGTGCCAGCAGCTTGTTAGGGGCCGAGACCCAGTACTTC. It codes for CASSLLGAETQYF. Complete variable domain (other parts from reference TRBV5-5 and TRBJ2-5): DAGVTQSPTHLIKTRGQQVTLRCSPISGHKSVSWYQQVLGQGPQFIFQYYEKEERGRGNFPDRFSARQFPNYSSELNVNALLLGDSALYLCASSLLGAETQYFGPGTRLLVL.

The chain has TRBV6-5 and TRBJ2-3; D might be TRBD1 or TRBD2, each matching 5 bases. Germline CDR1 reads MNHEY; CDR2 reads SVGAGI. Deletions cut 6 bases from V and 8 bases from J, with 18 bases between. The CDR3 consists of 14 residues. The CDR3 coding sequence is TGTGCCAGCAGCCCCGGGACGGAGTTTAGTACGCAGTATTTT. Protein: CASSPGTEFSTQYF.

This chain connects TRBV6-4 to TRBJ1-5; D is possibly TRBD1 (6 bases). V lost 8 bases, J lost 6 bases, and 17 bases lay in between. CDR3 length: 14 amino acids. Germline loops: CDR1 MRHNA, CDR2 SNTAGT. The CDR3 here is CASSRTVGGQPQHF. The CDR3 DNA follows: TGTGCCAGCTCGCGGACAGTGGGGGGTCAGCCCCAGCATTTT.